The source of this T cell receptor (beta chain) is a study of blood T cell repertoires in COVID-19. Study overall: Whether acute or convalescent, the COVID-19 samples came from the United States, Italy and Spain. T cells, B-cell-depleted T cells, or PBMCs provided the cDNA or gDNA that served as material.

The CDR3 has 15 residues. In germline, CDR1 is MNHEY, CDR2 SVGAGI. The J segment lost 6 bases and the V segment lost 6 bases, leaving 11 bases of the junction unmatched. The data were produced by immunoSEQ multiplex PCR, yet TCRdb's version contains in-frame clones alone and is incomplete. The sample holds 100,000 or so clones; roughly 92% are singletons and the top ten take 5% to 7%. This TCR was sampled from a man aged 65 to 85 with acute or convalescent COVID-19. The rearrangement joins TRBV6-5 to TRBJ2-1; 7 bases map to TRBD2. The sequencing input was peripheral blood. The CDR3 sequence is CASSRMAGVPNEQFF. CDR3 sequence (DNA): TGTGCCAGCAGCCGTATGGCGGGAGTTCCCAATGAGCAGTTCTTC.